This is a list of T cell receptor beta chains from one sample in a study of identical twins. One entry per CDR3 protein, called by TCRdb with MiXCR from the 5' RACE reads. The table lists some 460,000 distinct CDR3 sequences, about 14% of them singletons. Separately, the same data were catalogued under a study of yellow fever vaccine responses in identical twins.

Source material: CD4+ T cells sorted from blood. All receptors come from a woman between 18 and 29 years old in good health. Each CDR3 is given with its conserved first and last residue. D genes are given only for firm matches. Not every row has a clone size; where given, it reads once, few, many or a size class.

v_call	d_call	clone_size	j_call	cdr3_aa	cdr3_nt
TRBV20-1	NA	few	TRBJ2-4	CSAGRGGIAKNIQYF	TGCAGTGCTGGGCGTGGAGGAATAGCCAAAAACATTCAGTACTTC
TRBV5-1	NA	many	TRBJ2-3	CASSLAADTQYF	TGCGCCAGCAGCTTGGCAGCAGATACGCAGTATTTT
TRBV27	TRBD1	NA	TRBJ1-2	CASSKRTGNNYGYTF	TGTGCCAGCAGTAAGCGGACAGGGAACAACTATGGCTACACCTTC
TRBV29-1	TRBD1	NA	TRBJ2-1	CSILRDSYNEQFF	TGCAGCATTCTAAGGGACAGCTACAATGAGCAGTTCTTC
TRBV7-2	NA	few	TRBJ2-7	CASSLASGLLYEQYF	TGTGCCAGCAGCTTAGCTAGCGGCCTCCTATACGAGCAGTACTTC
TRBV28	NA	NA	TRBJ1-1	CASSAVYTEAFF	TGTGCCAGCAGCGCAGTGTACACTGAAGCTTTCTTT
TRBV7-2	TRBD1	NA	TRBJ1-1	CASSSVGQGWTEAFF	TGTGCCAGCAGCTCCGTAGGACAGGGTTGGACTGAAGCTTTCTTT
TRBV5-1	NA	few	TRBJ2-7	CASSFSRGYEQYF	TGCGCCAGCAGCTTCTCTAGGGGGTACGAGCAGTACTTC
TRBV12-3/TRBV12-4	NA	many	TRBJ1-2	CASSSQGDYYGYTF	TGTGCCAGCAGCTCCCAGGGAGATTACTATGGCTACACCTTC
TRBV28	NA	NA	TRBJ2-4	CASSLILRVSAKNIQYF	TGTGCCAGCAGTCTCATCCTCAGGGTCTCAGCCAAAAACATTCAGTACTTC
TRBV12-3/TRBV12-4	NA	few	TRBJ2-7	CASSQREYEQYF	TGTGCCAGCAGCCAACGGGAATACGAGCAGTACTTC
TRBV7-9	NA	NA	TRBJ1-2	CASRYGTKDGYTF	TGTGCCAGCAGATATGGGACAAAAGATGGCTACACCTTC
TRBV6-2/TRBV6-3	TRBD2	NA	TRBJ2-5	CASSAPRDYIQETQYF	TGTGCCAGCAGTGCTCCCCGGGACTACATCCAAGAGACCCAGTACTTC
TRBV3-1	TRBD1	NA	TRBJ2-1	CASSQGGQGQNEQFF	TGTGCCAGCAGCCAAGGGGGACAGGGTCAAAATGAGCAGTTCTTC
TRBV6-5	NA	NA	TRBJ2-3	CASSYDSRSTDTQYF	TGTGCCAGCAGTTACGACTCACGTAGCACAGATACGCAGTATTTT
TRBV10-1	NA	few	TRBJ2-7	CASSVGGASYEQYF	TGCGCCAGCAGTGTAGGGGGTGCCTCCTACGAGCAGTACTTC
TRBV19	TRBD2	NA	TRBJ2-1	CASYPGTSVFNEQFF	TGTGCCAGTTACCCCGGGACTAGCGTTTTCAATGAGCAGTTCTTC
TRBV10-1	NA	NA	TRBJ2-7	CASSEYQPEQGPLYEQYF	TGCGCCAGCAGTGAATACCAACCCGAACAGGGCCCCCTCTACGAGCAGTACTTC
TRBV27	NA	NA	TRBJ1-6	CASSRGSGPYNSPLHF	TGTGCCAGCAGTCGGGGTTCAGGTCCTTATAATTCACCCCTCCACTTT
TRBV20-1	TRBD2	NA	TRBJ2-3	CSARSGGNTDTQYF	TGCAGTGCTAGAAGCGGGGGGAACACAGATACGCAGTATTTT
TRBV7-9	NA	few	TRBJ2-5	CASRLDSQETQYF	TGTGCCAGCAGACTGGACAGCCAAGAGACCCAGTACTTC
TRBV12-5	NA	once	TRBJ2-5	CASGLEKAQYF	TGTGCTAGTGGTTTAGAGAAGGCCCAGTACTTC
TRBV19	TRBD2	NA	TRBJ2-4	CASTPTGGRNIQYF	TGTGCCAGTACCCCGACGGGAGGGAGAAACATTCAGTACTTC
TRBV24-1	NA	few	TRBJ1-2	CATSDRGLVDGYTF	TGTGCCACCAGTGACCGAGGACTCGTAGATGGCTACACCTTC
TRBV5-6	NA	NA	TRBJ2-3	CASSPPAGDTQYF	TGTGCCAGCAGCCCTCCCGCGGGCGATACGCAGTATTTT
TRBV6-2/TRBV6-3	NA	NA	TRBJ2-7	CASSYSQFNYEQYF	TGTGCCAGCAGTTACAGCCAGTTTAACTACGAGCAGTACTTC
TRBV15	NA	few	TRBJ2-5	CATSRDSGTQYF	TGTGCCACCAGCAGAGATAGCGGGACCCAGTACTTC
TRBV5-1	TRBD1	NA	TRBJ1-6	CASSVTGDNSPLHF	TGCGCCAGCAGCGTGACAGGGGACAATTCACCCCTCCACTTT
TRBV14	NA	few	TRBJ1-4	CASSQVSGTIEEKLFF	TGTGCCAGCAGCCAAGTATCAGGCACCATAGAGGAAAAACTGTTTTTT
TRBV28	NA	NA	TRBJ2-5	CASSLSFYGVKTQYF	TGTGCCAGCAGTTTATCCTTCTACGGGGTAAAGACCCAGTACTTC
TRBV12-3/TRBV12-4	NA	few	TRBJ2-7	CASSSHPGAGESSYEQYF	TGTGCCAGCAGTTCCCACCCCGGGGCAGGGGAGAGCTCCTACGAGCAGTACTTC
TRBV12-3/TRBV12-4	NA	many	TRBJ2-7	CASSYVGGHNEQYF	TGTGCCAGCAGCTACGTAGGGGGGCACAACGAGCAGTACTTC
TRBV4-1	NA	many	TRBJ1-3	CASSQDLPHSSGNTIYF	TGCGCCAGCAGCCAAGATCTTCCGCATAGCTCTGGAAACACCATATATTTT
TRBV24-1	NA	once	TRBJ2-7	CATSLSRPSYEQYF	TGTGCCACCAGTTTATCCCGACCCTCCTACGAGCAGTACTTC
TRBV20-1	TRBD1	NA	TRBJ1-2	CSALQGAKDGYTF	TGCAGTGCTCTACAGGGGGCGAAGGATGGCTACACCTTC
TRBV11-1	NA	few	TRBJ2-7	CASSRNSGTTSYEQYF	TGTGCCAGCAGCAGAAATTCCGGGACAACCTCCTACGAGCAGTACTTC
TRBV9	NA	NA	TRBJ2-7	CASSVGGWGTLNSYEQYF	TGTGCCAGCAGCGTAGGGGGATGGGGGACATTAAACTCCTACGAGCAGTACTTC
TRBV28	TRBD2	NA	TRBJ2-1	CASSLTSAGPREQFF	TGTGCCAGCAGTTTGACTAGCGCAGGCCCCCGGGAGCAGTTCTTC
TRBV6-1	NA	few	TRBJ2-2	CATQFDRSYGELFF	TGTGCCACCCAATTCGACAGGTCGTACGGGGAGCTGTTTTTT
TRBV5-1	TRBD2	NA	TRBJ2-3	CASSGLAFSDTQYF	TGCGCCAGCAGCGGACTAGCGTTTAGCGATACGCAGTATTTT